The clone carrying this T cell receptor beta chain was seen a single time. Measured with immunoSEQ multiplex PCR; TCRdb has only the in-frame clones, and not every one. The sample includes roughly 100,000 clones, over 80% seen only once; the top ten take approximately 5.4%. The source of the sample is a study of blood T cell repertoires in COVID-19. The overall study: PBMCs, B-cell-depleted T cells, or T cells were the source of the cDNA or gDNA that made up the material.

Trimming at V came to 3 bases and at J to 4 bases, leaving 8 bases not matched to a gene. CDR1 is WSHSY and CDR2 is SAAADI in the germline V gene. The CDR3 is 15 amino acids. This rearrangement joins TRBV10-2 to TRBJ2-7; 8 positions match TRBD2. The sequenced sample consisted of peripheral blood. This clonotype was sampled from a man over 45 with active COVID-19. The CDR3 loop is CASSDPGRAWYEQYF. The CDR3 DNA sequence: TGCGCCAGCAGTGACCCCGGGAGGGCCTGGTACGAGCAGTACTTC.